This T cell receptor beta chain was found in a study of cytomegalovirus exposure and HLA in healthy donors. The study ran its PCR with 60 Vbeta and 13 Jbeta primers. Libraries were prepared by immunoSEQ multiplex PCR; TCRdb keeps only in-frame clonotypes and omits some of them. The sample includes about 150,000 clones, 70% to 80% seen only once; the top ten take under 2.5%. Every donor was a healthy person donating bone marrow. Study conclusions and caveats: Across donors, most TCRs were seen rarely, yet some public ones were widespread.

This CDR3 contains 13 residues. Germline lookup yields CDR1 LNHDA and CDR2 SQIVND (reference sequence). The V and J ends lost 7 bases and 5 bases respectively, with 12 bases between them. This clone was observed once. Its antigen is undetermined. The clonotype was recovered from a man aged 25 to 45 in good health and CMV-seronegative. The chain couples TRBV19 to TRBJ1-5, with D possibly matching TRBD1 (5 bases). The source material was PBMCs. CDR3 region: CASNMGGDQPQHF. Here the CDR3 DNA reads TGTGCCAGTAATATGGGGGGAGATCAGCCCCAGCATTTT.